What follows are 9 T cell receptor beta chains derived from one specimen sequenced in a study of CXCR3-negative and CXCR3-positive naive CD8 T cells. The TRB libraries of cDNA were built by UMI-labeled 5' RACE. TCRdb reprocessed the 5' RACE reads; each CDR3 protein has one entry and no DNA is given. In all, the sample yields 50,000 to 55,000 distinct CDR3 sequences. Material: naive CXCR3- CD8+ T cells from blood. Subset indicated: CD45RO-CCR7+CD27+CD95- naive CD8+ T cells lacking CXCR3 (TNR3-). The receptors stem from a human donor in good health. Some clones in this sample may be carry-over from other donors' samples.

This chain connects TRBV6-5 to TRBJ2-4; TCRdb outputs TRBD1, but without DNA this stays unchecked. Per germline, CDR1 MNHEY and CDR2 SVGAGI. The CDR3 is 16 residues long. The CDR3 here is CASSYNPGAPGDIQYF.

V is TRBV3-1 and J is TRBJ2-6. CDR3 length: 16 residues. CDR1 is LGHDT, CDR2 YNNKEL, per germline (reference sequence). The CDR3 loop is CASSQDLMAGANVLTF. The variable domain in full, with the rest retrieved from reference TRBV3-1 and TRBJ2-6, is DTAVSQTPKYLVTQMGNDKSIKCEQNLGHDTMYWYKQDSKKFLKIMFSYNNKELIINETVPNRFSPKSPDKAHLNLHINSLELGDSAVYFCASSQDLMAGANVLTFGAGSRLTVL.

The CDR3 reads CASSTTGGTAKNIQYF. The genes are TRBV14 and TRBJ2-4; the TCRdb call, TRBD1, lacks DNA for checking. The CDR3 spans 16 residues. In germline, CDR1 is SGHDN, CDR2 FVKESK.

This chain links TRBV5-1 with TRBJ2-5; there is no DNA to check the TCRdb D call of TRBD1. The germline V gene has CDR1 SGHRS and CDR2 YFSETQ. The CDR3 is made up of 14 amino acids. CDR3 amino acids: CASSSTGAEETQYF.

This chain links TRBV6-2 or TRBV6-3 with TRBJ2-1. The CDR3 extends over 15 amino acids. Germline V gene data show CDR1 as MNHEY and CDR2 as SVGEGT. This CDR3 reads CATSWTLSSYNEQFF.

V is TRBV5-5 and J is TRBJ2-3; TCRdb picks TRBD1, but there is no DNA to check that call. Germline CDR1 SGHKS, CDR2 YYEKEE (reference sequence). This CDR3 has 15 residues. The CDR3 sequence is CASSLDRGPVDTQYF. Filled out from reference TRBV5-5 and TRBJ2-3, the complete variable domain reads DAGVTQSPTHLIKTRGQQVTLRCSPISGHKSVSWYQQVLGQGPQFIFQYYEKEERGRGNFPDRFSARQFPNYSSELNVNALLLGDSALYLCASSLDRGPVDTQYFGPGTRLTVL.

The genes are TRBV7-9 and TRBJ2-7; TCRdb's D call of TRBD2 is untestable without DNA. Germline CDR1 reads SEHNR; CDR2 reads FQNEAQ (reference sequence). CDR3 length: 17 amino acids. Here the CDR3 reads CASSSGTSGSSSYEQYF.

This chain connects TRBV6-5 to TRBJ2-1; TCRdb's D call of TRBD1 is untestable without DNA. Germline CDR1 reads MNHEY; CDR2 reads SVGAGI. The CDR3 runs to 15 residues. The CDR3 sequence: CASRGTYPSYNEQFF.

V and J are TRBV29-1 and TRBJ2-1; TCRdb's D call, TRBD1, is unchecked because there is no DNA. The CDR3 totals 17 residues. Germline CDR1 is SQVTM and CDR2 is ANQGSEA. CDR3 residues: CSVDGLAGASSYNEQFF.